This T cell receptor (beta chain) was recorded in a study of type 1 and type 2 diabetes patients (dated by TCRdb to the mid-2010s). Some background on the complete study: The cohort comprised nine type 1 diabetes patients, four type 2 diabetes patients and 6 or 7 nondiabetic controls recruited in China. Across the study, CD4+ and CD8+ T cells were positively selected from PBMCs using CD4 or CD8 MicroBeads on MACS columns. Altogether, 18,976,912 paired-end reads were produced across the whole study. In the study, high-throughput sequencing was used to profile TCRbeta repertoires so that type 1 diabetes, type 2 diabetes and nondiabetic individuals could be compared. Type 2 diabetes patients were included as a disease comparison group for the type 1 diabetes patients. When roughly 19-cycle amplification was compared with roughly 24-cycle amplification, V gene usage looked similar, suggesting that primer efficiencies were similar and PCR bias was random. Paired-end sequencing of TCRbeta libraries was performed on Illumina HiSeq 2000 or MiSeq instruments.

Every diabetic patient fulfilled standard classification criteria for type 1 or type 2 diabetes, and glucose and C-peptide were evaluated using WHO-recommended methods. Exclusion applied to any donor with other autoimmune diseases or infections within the previous four weeks. A roughly 9.8-milliliter sample of peripheral blood was drawn from every participant. LymphoPrep density separation was used to isolate PBMCs. Results and caveats for the whole study, not just this receptor: Type 2 diabetes and control samples had highly correlated V and J gene usage patterns, with the correlation between samples averaging about 0.97. The study groups were not matched for age and gender, which could possibly have biased interpretation. Type 2 diabetes repertoires showed high diversity, significantly greater than type 1 diabetes repertoires in both CD4+ and CD8+ T cells. Because only a limited number of T2D and control samples were sequenced, some T1D-only HECs might also be present in more T2D or control samples. Only a few highly-expanded CD4+ clones (median one) were found in type 2 diabetes patients, and these clones made up a median roughly 3.6% of reads.

Sequencer: Illumina MiSeq. TCRbeta CDR3 amplification used genomic DNA from the sorted T cell subsets as template. The TCRbeta CDR3 region was amplified by multiplex PCR with 30 forward and 13 reverse primers. AMPure XP beads were used to purify the PCR products, after which a second approximately 25-cycle PCR added indices and adaptors. Before sequencing, the QIAquick Gel Extraction Kit was used to gel-purify the libraries. In the paper's pipeline: Paired-end reads were merged with FLASH and aligned to IMGT V, D and J germline references using IgBLAST. Reads with less than 70% alignment identity to germline references were removed, leaving more than 8.5 million reads across the study. CDR3 boundaries, reading frame and productivity were assigned following IMGT definitions. Clones at or above 1% of reads were defined as highly-expanded clones, and diversity was measured by normalized Shannon entropy. Group differences in Shannon entropy were tested with unpaired two-tailed t-tests. Using fastp at Q25 and MiXCR, TCRdb reprocessed the public reads and kept productive beta chains. Each entry merges the rows of one CDR3 protein and shows their most common DNA and genes. TCRdb, rather than the study authors, made the V and J calls. The table for this sample lists a few hundred thousand distinct CDR3 sequences; around 47% of them were counted only once. The ten biggest clones cover roughly an eighth of the sample.

CDR1 and CDR2, per the germline V gene, are SGHTA and FQGTGA. V loses 0 bases of germline sequence and J loses 7 bases, and the interval between the two ends is 10 bases. The CDR3 covers 13 residues, taking in both the cysteine and the phenylalanine. This entry keeps only the CDR3 DNA: 39 bases, framed from base 1. This clonotype was seen ten or more times. The antigen it binds to is not known. No per-base quality is available; no much larger clone lies one base away. The chain links TRBV7-3 with TRBJ2-7, with a tentative D call of TRBD1 or TRBD2, each matching 5 bases. The sample comprised peripheral blood mononuclear cells (PBMCs). The source of this sequence is a man aged 18 to 29 with type 2 diabetes. The DNA sequence is TGTGCCAGCAGCTTAACGGGGGAGAGGGAGCAGTACTTC. The encoded protein is CASSLTGEREQYF.